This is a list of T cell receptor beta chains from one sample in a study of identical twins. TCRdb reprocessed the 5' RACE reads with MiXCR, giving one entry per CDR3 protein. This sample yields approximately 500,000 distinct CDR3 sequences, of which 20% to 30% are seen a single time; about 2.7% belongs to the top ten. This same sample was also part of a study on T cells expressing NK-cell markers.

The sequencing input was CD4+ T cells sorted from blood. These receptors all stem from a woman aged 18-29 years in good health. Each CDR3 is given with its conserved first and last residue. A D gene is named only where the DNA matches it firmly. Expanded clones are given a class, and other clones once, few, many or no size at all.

CDR3nt: TGTGCCAGCAGCTTCCGTAGCGGGGGGGCTGAGACCCAGTACTTC; CDR3aa: CASSFRSGGAETQYF; j_gene: TRBJ2-5; d_gene: TRBD2; abundance: NA; v_gene: TRBV9
CDR3nt: TGTGCCAGCAGTTTACAGAGGGAAAAACTGTTTTTT; CDR3aa: CASSLQREKLFF; j_gene: TRBJ1-4; d_gene: NA; abundance: NA; v_gene: TRBV12-3/TRBV12-4
CDR3nt: TGCAGCGTCCGACTAGCGGGAGGGTGGAAGGTCTTC; CDR3aa: CSVRLAGGWKVF; j_gene: TRBJ2-1; d_gene: TRBD2; abundance: few; v_gene: TRBV29-1
CDR3nt: TGTGCCAGCAGCCTTCAAGGGACAGCCTCTGGGGCCAACGTCCTGACTTTC; CDR3aa: CASSLQGTASGANVLTF; j_gene: TRBJ2-6; d_gene: TRBD1; abundance: few; v_gene: TRBV7-3
CDR3nt: TGTGCCAGCAGCCTTCGGGGGAGAGTGAATACGCAGTATTTT; CDR3aa: CASSLRGRVNTQYF; j_gene: TRBJ2-3; d_gene: NA; abundance: few; v_gene: TRBV3-1
CDR3nt: TGTGCCAGCAGCTTAGTTGGCGGGATATCAAAGACCCAGTACTTC; CDR3aa: CASSLVGGISKTQYF; j_gene: TRBJ2-5; d_gene: NA; abundance: NA; v_gene: TRBV7-8
CDR3nt: TGCAGTGCTAGAGGGACAGGGGGCCCCGGGGAGCTGTTTTTT; CDR3aa: CSARGTGGPGELFF; j_gene: TRBJ2-2; d_gene: TRBD1; abundance: NA; v_gene: TRBV20-1
CDR3nt: TGTGCCAGCAGCGCTGGGGCTGGTGCGCAGTATTTT; CDR3aa: CASSAGAGAQYF; j_gene: TRBJ2-3; d_gene: NA; abundance: many; v_gene: TRBV9
CDR3nt: TGTGCCAGCACCCCTAGGGGGAATAAAGATCAGCCCCAGCATTTT; CDR3aa: CASTPRGNKDQPQHF; j_gene: TRBJ1-5; d_gene: NA; abundance: NA; v_gene: TRBV2
CDR3nt: TGCGCCAGCCACACAAACTTGGGGGACCGGCGGTATGGCTACACCTTC; CDR3aa: CASHTNLGDRRYGYTF; j_gene: TRBJ1-2; d_gene: NA; abundance: few; v_gene: TRBV5-1
CDR3nt: TGTGCCAGCAGCTCCCCGGGGACAGGGAGTTCACCCCTCCACTTT; CDR3aa: CASSSPGTGSSPLHF; j_gene: TRBJ1-6; d_gene: TRBD1; abundance: few; v_gene: TRBV7-9